This is a list of T cell receptor beta chains from one sample in a study of shared clonotypes between healthy human individuals. Sequencing was performed with immunoSEQ multiplex PCR; in TCRdb, only in-frame clones are kept and a portion is missing. The sample consists of about 1.5 million clones, more than 95% of them appearing once. Sequencing input: naive CD4+ T cells sorted from blood. The source is a man aged 25-40 years in good health. CDR3s include the opening cysteine and the closing phenylalanine or tryptophan. D genes are given only for firm matches. Clone size is stated in some rows and not others, as once, few, many or a class when expanded.

clone size: .; D gene: TRBD1; J gene: TRBJ1-5; V gene: TRBV5-3; CDR3 protein: CARSPGRDRGRSYSNQPQHF; CDR3 DNA: TGTGCCAGAAGCCCGGGCCGGGACAGGGGGCGATCTTATAGCAATCAGCCCCAGCATTTT
clone size: few; D gene: .; J gene: TRBJ1-2; V gene: TRBV14; CDR3 protein: CASSHDGHHYTF; CDR3 DNA: TGTGCCAGCAGCCATGATGGACACCACTACACCTTC
clone size: .; D gene: .; J gene: TRBJ2-2; V gene: TRBV7-2; CDR3 protein: CASSSRTVPSTNTGELFF; CDR3 DNA: TGTGCCAGCAGCTCTCGGACGGTACCTTCCACGAACACCGGGGAGCTGTTTTTT
clone size: .; D gene: .; J gene: TRBJ2-2; V gene: TRBV7-8; CDR3 protein: CASIQPGRGDTGELFF; CDR3 DNA: TGTGCCAGCATCCAACCCGGCAGGGGTGACACCGGGGAGCTGTTTTTT
clone size: .; D gene: .; J gene: TRBJ2-7; V gene: TRBV18; CDR3 protein: CASSRGTEGEQYF; CDR3 DNA: TGTGCCAGCTCACGGGGGACCGAGGGCGAGCAGTACTTC
clone size: .; D gene: TRBD1; J gene: TRBJ1-2; V gene: TRBV6-1; CDR3 protein: CASSEVMGQGKPYGYTF; CDR3 DNA: TGTGCCAGCAGTGAAGTGATGGGACAGGGAAAGCCCTATGGCTACACCTTC
clone size: .; D gene: TRBD1; J gene: TRBJ1-4; V gene: TRBV7-8; CDR3 protein: CASSLGHRGLLSVPNEKLFF; CDR3 DNA: TGTGCCAGCAGCTTAGGTCACAGGGGGCTTCTCAGCGTCCCTAATGAAAAACTGTTTTTT
clone size: .; D gene: .; J gene: TRBJ2-1; V gene: TRBV15; CDR3 protein: CATSRVGVNEQFF; CDR3 DNA: TGTGCCACCAGCAGAGTGGGCGTTAATGAGCAGTTCTTC
clone size: once; D gene: .; J gene: TRBJ2-7; V gene: TRBV4-2; CDR3 protein: CASSRWAQGRSYEQYF; CDR3 DNA: TGTGCCAGCAGCCGTTGGGCCCAGGGTCGCTCCTACGAGCAGTACTTC
clone size: .; D gene: .; J gene: TRBJ2-1; V gene: TRBV9; CDR3 protein: CASSVGTLFGEQFF; CDR3 DNA: TGTGCCAGCAGCGTGGGGACTTTGTTTGGAGAGCAGTTCTTC
clone size: .; D gene: .; J gene: TRBJ1-1; V gene: TRBV27; CDR3 protein: CASSLRGEAFF; CDR3 DNA: TGTGCCAGCAGTTTAAGGGGTGAAGCTTTCTTT
clone size: once; D gene: TRBD2; J gene: TRBJ2-7; V gene: TRBV2; CDR3 protein: CASRKGLARDEQYF; CDR3 DNA: TGTGCCAGCAGGAAGGGACTAGCCCGGGACGAGCAGTACTTC
clone size: once; D gene: TRBD2; J gene: TRBJ2-2; V gene: TRBV9; CDR3 protein: CASSVGPSGRSYPGELFF; CDR3 DNA: TGTGCCAGCAGCGTAGGTCCTAGCGGGAGGTCATATCCCGGGGAGCTGTTTTTT
clone size: .; D gene: .; J gene: TRBJ1-1; V gene: TRBV18; CDR3 protein: CASSPVRGRASPNTEAFF; CDR3 DNA: TGTGCCAGCTCACCAGTTAGGGGCCGGGCTAGTCCGAACACTGAAGCTTTCTTT
clone size: .; D gene: TRBD1; J gene: TRBJ1-2; V gene: TRBV5-5; CDR3 protein: CASSLDLGSGQGWNYGYTF; CDR3 DNA: TGTGCCAGCAGCTTGGATCTCGGTAGTGGACAGGGGTGGAACTATGGCTACACCTTC
clone size: .; D gene: .; J gene: TRBJ1-2; V gene: TRBV7-6; CDR3 protein: CASSLEGGAGYGYTF; CDR3 DNA: TGTGCCAGCAGCTTAGAGGGGGGGGCCGGCTATGGCTACACCTTC
clone size: .; D gene: TRBD2; J gene: TRBJ2-1; V gene: TRBV10-2; CDR3 protein: CASSGGWGAAGVIEQFF; CDR3 DNA: TGCGCCAGCAGTGGAGGATGGGGGGCAGCGGGAGTGATTGAGCAGTTCTTC
clone size: .; D gene: .; J gene: TRBJ2-5; V gene: TRBV5-1; CDR3 protein: CASSFGQVQETQYF; CDR3 DNA: TGCGCCAGCAGCTTTGGCCAGGTCCAAGAGACCCAGTACTTC
clone size: .; D gene: .; J gene: TRBJ1-5; V gene: TRBV28; CDR3 protein: CASSTPAQPQHF; CDR3 DNA: TGTGCCAGCAGTACCCCCGCCCAGCCCCAGCATTTT
clone size: once; D gene: TRBD2; J gene: TRBJ2-7; V gene: TRBV7-2; CDR3 protein: CASSPYAGGYEQYF; CDR3 DNA: TGTGCCAGCAGCCCCTATGCGGGGGGCTACGAGCAGTACTTC
clone size: .; D gene: .; J gene: TRBJ2-2; V gene: TRBV10-3; CDR3 protein: CAISEISDRELFF; CDR3 DNA: TGTGCCATCAGTGAAATTAGCGACAGGGAGCTGTTTTTT
clone size: .; D gene: TRBD1; J gene: TRBJ2-5; V gene: TRBV6-5; CDR3 protein: CASSRQGAKTQYF; CDR3 DNA: TGTGCCAGCAGTCGACAGGGGGCAAAGACCCAGTACTTC
clone size: .; D gene: .; J gene: TRBJ1-3; V gene: TRBV6-6; CDR3 protein: CASSLGLPGNTIYF; CDR3 DNA: TGTGCCAGCAGTTTAGGGTTACCTGGAAACACCATATATTTT
clone size: .; D gene: TRBD2; J gene: TRBJ2-7; V gene: TRBV14; CDR3 protein: CASSQTGLAGGEQYF; CDR3 DNA: TGTGCCAGCAGCCAAACGGGACTAGCGGGAGGCGAGCAGTACTTC
clone size: .; D gene: TRBD2; J gene: TRBJ2-1; V gene: TRBV14; CDR3 protein: CASSQDLGGVNEQFF; CDR3 DNA: TGTGCCAGCAGCCAAGATTTGGGGGGGGTCAATGAGCAGTTCTTC
clone size: .; D gene: .; J gene: TRBJ1-4; V gene: TRBV30; CDR3 protein: CAILTGENEKLFF; CDR3 DNA: TGTGCCATCCTGACTGGAGAAAATGAAAAACTGTTTTTT
clone size: .; D gene: .; J gene: TRBJ2-5; V gene: TRBV6-5; CDR3 protein: CASSWELGGVRETQYF; CDR3 DNA: TGTGCCAGCAGTTGGGAGCTTGGGGGAGTGAGAGAGACCCAGTACTTC
clone size: .; D gene: .; J gene: TRBJ2-3; V gene: TRBV30; CDR3 protein: CAWSGPGRARDTQYF; CDR3 DNA: TGTGCCTGGAGTGGCCCAGGTCGGGCACGAGATACGCAGTATTTT
clone size: .; D gene: .; J gene: TRBJ2-2; V gene: TRBV2; CDR3 protein: CALLTGRRTGELFF; CDR3 DNA: TGTGCTCTTTTGACCGGGAGAAGAACCGGGGAGCTGTTTTTT
clone size: .; D gene: TRBD1; J gene: TRBJ2-7; V gene: TRBV5-6; CDR3 protein: CASSLGGQFYEQYF; CDR3 DNA: TGTGCCAGCAGCTTGGGGGGACAGTTCTACGAGCAGTACTTC
clone size: .; D gene: .; J gene: TRBJ1-1; V gene: TRBV11-2; CDR3 protein: CASSHRQMMYTEAFF; CDR3 DNA: TGTGCCAGCAGCCACAGACAGATGATGTACACTGAAGCTTTCTTT
clone size: .; D gene: TRBD2; J gene: TRBJ2-1; V gene: TRBV7-9; CDR3 protein: CASSLGTSGSNEQFF; CDR3 DNA: TGTGCCAGCAGCTTAGGGACTAGCGGGAGCAATGAGCAGTTCTTC
clone size: once; D gene: TRBD2; J gene: TRBJ2-3; V gene: TRBV5-1; CDR3 protein: CASSSVKAGGSTDTQYF; CDR3 DNA: TGCGCCAGCAGCTCGGTGAAAGCGGGGGGGAGCACAGATACGCAGTATTTT
clone size: .; D gene: TRBD2; J gene: TRBJ2-1; V gene: TRBV6-5; CDR3 protein: CASSYSGSGDYNEQFF; CDR3 DNA: TGTGCCAGCAGTTACTCGGGTAGCGGGGATTACAATGAGCAGTTCTTC
clone size: .; D gene: .; J gene: TRBJ1-2; V gene: TRBV5-1; CDR3 protein: CASSLGGAYYGYTF; CDR3 DNA: TGCGCCAGCAGCTTGGGAGGGGCGTACTATGGCTACACCTTC
clone size: once; D gene: .; J gene: TRBJ1-2; V gene: TRBV5-6; CDR3 protein: CASSSGPALVYGYTF; CDR3 DNA: TGTGCCAGCAGCTCTGGCCCCGCCCTTGTGTATGGCTACACCTTC
clone size: once; D gene: .; J gene: TRBJ1-3; V gene: TRBV19; CDR3 protein: CASSPPSGAGGTIYF; CDR3 DNA: TGTGCCAGTAGTCCCCCTTCGGGAGCTGGAGGAACCATATATTTT
clone size: .; D gene: .; J gene: TRBJ1-4; V gene: TRBV5-4; CDR3 protein: CASSPDRNNEKLFF; CDR3 DNA: TGTGCCAGCAGCCCCGACAGGAATAATGAAAAACTGTTTTTT
clone size: .; D gene: .; J gene: TRBJ2-2; V gene: TRBV6-1; CDR3 protein: CASTIAGELFF; CDR3 DNA: TGTGCCAGCACTATAGCCGGGGAGCTGTTTTTT
clone size: .; D gene: .; J gene: TRBJ2-5; V gene: TRBV6-1; CDR3 protein: CASSESRYQETQYF; CDR3 DNA: TGTGCCAGCAGTGAATCCCGCTACCAAGAGACCCAGTACTTC